This T cell receptor beta chain was identified during a study of shared clonotypes between healthy human individuals. Whole-study results and caveats: The sharing of 5% to 6.5% of naive CD4 clonotypes was seen across a handful of donors.

Clones were read by immunoSEQ multiplex PCR, and TCRdb kept only the in-frame ones, dropping some. In the table there are about 180,000 clones, around 93% of which are singletons. From germline, CDR1 is DFQATT and CDR2 SNEGSKA (reference sequence). This CDR3 region has 10 residues. On this clone itself: Its antigen is unidentified.

Sequencing was carried out using naive CD4+ T cells sorted from blood. The sample's subset: CD45RA+ positively selected. This TCR came from a woman aged 30 to 39 in good health. J is TRBJ2-1 and V is TRBV20-1; D is uncertain. The chain's CDR3 is CMADEVRQFF. Here the CDR3 DNA reads TGCATGGCAGATGAGGTTCGGCAGTTCTTC.